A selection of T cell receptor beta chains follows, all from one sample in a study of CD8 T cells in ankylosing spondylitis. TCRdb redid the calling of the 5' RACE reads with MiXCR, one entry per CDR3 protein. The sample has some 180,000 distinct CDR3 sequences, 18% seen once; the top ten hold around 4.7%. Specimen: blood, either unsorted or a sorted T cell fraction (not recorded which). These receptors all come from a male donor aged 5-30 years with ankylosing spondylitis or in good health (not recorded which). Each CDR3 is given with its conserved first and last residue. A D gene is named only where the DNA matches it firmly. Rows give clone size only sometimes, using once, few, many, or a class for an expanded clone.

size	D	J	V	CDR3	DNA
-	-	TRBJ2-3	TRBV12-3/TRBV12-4	CASSPATATSTDTQYF	TGTGCCAGCAGCCCGGCGACAGCGACTAGCACAGATACGCAGTATTTT
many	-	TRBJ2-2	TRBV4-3	CASSQSRSNTGELFF	TGCGCCAGCAGCCAGAGTCGTTCGAACACCGGGGAGCTGTTTTTT
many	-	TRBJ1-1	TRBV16	CASSRITPEAFF	TGTGCCAGCAGCCGAATCACACCTGAAGCTTTCTTT
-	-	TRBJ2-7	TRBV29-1	CSVVGVNGYEQYF	TGCAGCGTTGTCGGGGTCAATGGGTACGAGCAGTACTTC
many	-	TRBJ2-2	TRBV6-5	CASSYSRVSGELFF	TGTGCCAGCAGTTACTCCAGGGTCAGCGGGGAGCTGTTTTTT
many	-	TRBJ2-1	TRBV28	CASSFKGSNEQFF	TGTGCCAGCAGTTTTAAGGGTTCCAATGAGCAGTTCTTC
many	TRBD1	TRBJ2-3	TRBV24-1	CATSDPTGASDTQYF	TGTGCCACCAGTGACCCGACAGGGGCGTCGGATACGCAGTATTTT
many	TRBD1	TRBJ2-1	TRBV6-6	CASSYPGQAYNEQFF	TGTGCCAGCAGTTACCCGGGACAGGCGTACAATGAGCAGTTCTTC
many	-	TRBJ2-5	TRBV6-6	CASSGGGSQETQYF	TGTGCCAGCAGTGGCGGCGGGTCTCAAGAGACCCAGTACTTC
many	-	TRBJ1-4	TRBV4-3	CASSQESPGINEKLFF	TGCGCCAGCAGCCAAGAGTCCCCGGGGATAAATGAAAAACTGTTTTTT
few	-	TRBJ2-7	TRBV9	CASSVATGFSYEQYF	TGTGCCAGCAGCGTAGCTACCGGGTTCTCCTACGAGCAGTACTTC
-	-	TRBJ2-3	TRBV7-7	CASSLDSSTDTQYF	TGTGCCAGCAGCTTAGACAGCAGCACAGATACGCAGTATTTT
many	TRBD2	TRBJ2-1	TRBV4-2	CASNQVTSGLNEQFF	TGTGCCAGCAACCAGGTCACTAGCGGGCTCAATGAGCAGTTCTTC
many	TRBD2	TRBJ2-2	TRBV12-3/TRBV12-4	CASSFVAGVIGELFF	TGTGCCAGCAGTTTTGTAGCGGGAGTCATCGGGGAGCTGTTTTTT
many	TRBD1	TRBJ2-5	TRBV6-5	CASSRRRPGQGETQYF	TGTGCCAGCAGCCGCAGGAGACCGGGACAGGGAGAGACCCAGTACTTC
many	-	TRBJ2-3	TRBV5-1	CASNPVGGRSTDTQYF	TGCGCCAGCAACCCGGTGGGCGGGCGTAGCACAGATACGCAGTATTTT
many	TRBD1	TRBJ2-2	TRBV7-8	CASSSGQGVGTRNTGELFF	TGTGCCAGCAGCTCAGGACAGGGGGTCGGGACTAGGAACACCGGGGAGCTGTTTTTT
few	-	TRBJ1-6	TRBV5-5	CASSLVSDNSPLHF	TGTGCCAGCAGCTTGGTCTCCGATAATTCACCCCTCCACTTT
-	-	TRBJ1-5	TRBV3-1	CASRTGFYQPQHF	TGTGCCAGCAGGACAGGTTTTTATCAGCCCCAGCATTTT
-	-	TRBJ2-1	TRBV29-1	CSGRDTSYNEQFF	TGCAGCGGCCGGGACACATCCTACAATGAGCAGTTCTTC
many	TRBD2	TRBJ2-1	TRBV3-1	CASSTSGRNNEQFF	TGTGCCAGCAGTACTAGCGGGAGGAACAATGAGCAGTTCTTC
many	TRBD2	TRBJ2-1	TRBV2	CASSQLLAGVNEQFF	TGTGCCAGCAGTCAACTACTAGCGGGAGTCAATGAGCAGTTCTTC
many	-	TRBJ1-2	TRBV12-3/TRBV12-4	CASSRGQNYGYTF	TGTGCCAGCAGCCGCGGACAGAACTATGGCTACACCTTC
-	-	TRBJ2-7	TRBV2	CASSEGAYYEQYF	TGTGCCAGCAGTGAAGGGGCTTACTACGAGCAGTACTTC
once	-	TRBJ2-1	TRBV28	CASRGGLWGYNEQFF	TGTGCCAGCAGGGGAGGACTGTGGGGCTACAATGAGCAGTTCTTC
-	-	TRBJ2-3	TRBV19	CASTRYALRTPGTDTQYF	TGTGCCAGTACCCGATATGCCCTGCGAACCCCGGGAACAGATACGCAGTATTTT
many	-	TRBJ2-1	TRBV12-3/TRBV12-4	CASSPSVGRYLSSYNEQFF	TGTGCCAGCAGTCCCTCGGTCGGGCGCTACCTGAGCTCCTACAATGAGCAGTTCTTC
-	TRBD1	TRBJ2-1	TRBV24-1	CATSEPYRGGEQFF	TGTGCCACCAGTGAGCCTTACAGGGGTGGAGAGCAGTTCTTC
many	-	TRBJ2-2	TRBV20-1	CSARDAGIDTGELFF	TGCAGTGCTAGAGATGCCGGGATTGACACCGGGGAGCTGTTTTTT
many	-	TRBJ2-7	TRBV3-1	CASSQERLKQYF	TGTGCCAGCAGCCAAGAACGACTAAAGCAGTACTTC
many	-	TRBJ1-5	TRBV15	CATSRDLGVGQPQHF	TGTGCCACCAGCAGAGATCTGGGGGTGGGACAGCCCCAGCATTTT
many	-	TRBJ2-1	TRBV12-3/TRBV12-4	CASSLGLLSDNEQFF	TGTGCCAGCAGTTTGGGACTTCTGAGTGACAATGAGCAGTTCTTC
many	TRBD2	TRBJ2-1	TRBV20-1	CSARTVAREGYNEQFF	TGCAGTGCTAGAACGGTAGCGCGGGAGGGGTACAATGAGCAGTTCTTC
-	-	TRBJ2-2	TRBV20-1	CSARASENTGELFF	TGCAGTGCTAGGGCTAGCGAGAACACCGGGGAGCTGTTTTTT
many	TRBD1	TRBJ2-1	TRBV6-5	CASRRTGTGAYNEQFF	TGTGCCAGCAGAAGAACCGGGACAGGGGCCTACAATGAGCAGTTCTTC
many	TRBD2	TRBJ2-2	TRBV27	CASTPTKRTSVYSNTGELFF	TGTGCCAGCACGCCCACTAAGAGGACTAGCGTATATTCGAACACCGGGGAGCTGTTTTTT
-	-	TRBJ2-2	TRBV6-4	CASSRSPGPKTGELFF	TGTGCCAGCAGCCGGTCGCCGGGACCAAAGACCGGGGAGCTGTTTTTT
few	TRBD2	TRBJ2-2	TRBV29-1	CSVEVRASGNTGELFF	TGCAGCGTTGAAGTTAGGGCTAGCGGTAACACCGGGGAGCTGTTTTTT
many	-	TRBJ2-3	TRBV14	CASSPSAATDTQYF	TGTGCCAGCAGTCCATCAGCGGCCACAGATACGCAGTATTTT
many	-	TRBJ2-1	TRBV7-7	CASSLRAPGQSSYNEQFF	TGTGCCAGCAGCCTTCGCGCACCGGGACAAAGCTCCTACAATGAGCAGTTCTTC
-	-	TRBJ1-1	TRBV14	CASSPRGSNTQAFF	TGTGCCAGCAGCCCCCGGGGCAGCAACACCCAAGCTTTCTTT
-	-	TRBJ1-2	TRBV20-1	CSAREKRGSYGYTF	TGCAGTGCTAGAGAGAAAAGGGGAAGTTATGGCTACACCTTC